The rows below give T cell receptor beta chains drawn from one sample of a study of molecular identifiers for immune sequencing clone quantification. TCRdb used MiXCR to reprocess the PCR reads, holding one entry per CDR3 protein. Of about 630,000 distinct CDR3 sequences detected, 25% appear once; the ten largest clones hold 0.7% to 0.95%. Input material: naive CD8+ T cells from blood, with Jurkat cell RNA spiked in. These receptor sequences come from a human donor in good health. Some libraries in this study had Jurkat cell RNA spiked in. Both conserved end residues are part of each CDR3. The order of the fields is CDR3 length, V gene, D gene, clone size, J gene, CDR3 protein, CDR3 DNA. The D gene is left open where the match is weak. Clone size, where shown, is once, few, many, or a class for clones that have expanded.

length: 15; V: TRBV4-1; D: .; size: many; J: TRBJ1-1; CDR3: CASSQDQQGNTEAFF; DNA: TGCGCCAGCAGCCAAGACCAACAGGGAAACACTGAAGCTTTCTTT
length: 13; V: TRBV7-9; D: .; size: many; J: TRBJ2-7; CDR3: CASSLEGNYEQYF; DNA: TGTGCCAGCAGTTTGGAGGGGAACTACGAGCAGTACTTC
length: 16; V: TRBV27; D: .; size: .; J: TRBJ2-2; CDR3: CASSLSAGMNTGELFF; DNA: TGTGCCAGCAGTTTATCGGCAGGAATGAACACCGGGGAGCTGTTTTTT
length: 12; V: TRBV28; D: .; size: many; J: TRBJ1-1; CDR3: CASSPRGLEAFF; DNA: TGTGCCAGCAGTCCTAGGGGTCTTGAAGCTTTCTTT
length: 15; V: TRBV12-3/TRBV12-4; D: .; size: .; J: TRBJ1-3; CDR3: CASSQGIFSGNTIYF; DNA: TGTGCCAGCAGCCAGGGCATATTCTCTGGAAACACCATATATTTT
length: 12; V: TRBV5-1; D: .; size: .; J: TRBJ2-1; CDR3: CASSLVGAEQFF; DNA: TGCGCCAGCAGCTTGGTTGGGGCCGAGCAGTTCTTC
length: 16; V: TRBV4-3; D: .; size: few; J: TRBJ2-5; CDR3: CASSQDLPGPGETQYF; DNA: TGCGCCAGCAGCCAAGATCTGCCGGGGCCGGGGGAGACCCAGTACTTC
length: 14; V: TRBV5-4; D: .; size: many; J: TRBJ2-5; CDR3: CASSFFGMQETQYF; DNA: TGTGCCAGCAGCTTCTTTGGTATGCAAGAGACCCAGTACTTC
length: 15; V: TRBV7-3; D: TRBD2; size: .; J: TRBJ2-1; CDR3: CASSQGAGGIDEQFF; DNA: TGTGCCAGCAGCCAGGGAGCGGGAGGGATCGATGAGCAGTTCTTC
length: 14; V: TRBV10-3; D: .; size: .; J: TRBJ2-7; CDR3: CAISWTVGSDEQYF; DNA: TGTGCCATCAGTTGGACAGTGGGGTCCGACGAGCAGTACTTC
length: 16; V: TRBV7-3; D: TRBD2; size: .; J: TRBJ2-1; CDR3: CASSLLTSGTYNEQFF; DNA: TGTGCCAGCAGCTTATTAACTAGCGGTACCTACAATGAGCAGTTCTTC
length: 13; V: TRBV19; D: TRBD1; size: .; J: TRBJ2-7; CDR3: CATVGQGVNEQYF; DNA: TGTGCCACCGTCGGACAGGGAGTCAACGAGCAGTACTTC
length: 13; V: TRBV7-9; D: .; size: .; J: TRBJ2-1; CDR3: CASSSRTYNEQFF; DNA: TGTGCCAGCAGCTCAAGGACTTACAATGAGCAGTTCTTC
length: 17; V: TRBV7-2; D: .; size: few; J: TRBJ1-6; CDR3: CASSSQSGNSYNSPLHF; DNA: TGTGCCAGCAGCTCCCAGAGCGGGAACTCCTATAATTCACCCCTCCACTTT
length: 13; V: TRBV6-2/TRBV6-3; D: TRBD1; size: many; J: TRBJ1-1; CDR3: CASRITGVTEAFF; DNA: TGTGCCAGCAGAATAACAGGGGTGACTGAAGCTTTCTTT
length: 14; V: TRBV6-2/TRBV6-3; D: .; size: .; J: TRBJ2-2; CDR3: CARTYMGPTGELFF; DNA: TGTGCCCGCACCTACATGGGGCCCACCGGGGAGCTGTTTTTT
length: 12; V: TRBV19; D: TRBD1; size: many; J: TRBJ2-7; CDR3: CATGTGPYEQYF; DNA: TGTGCCACCGGGACAGGGCCCTACGAGCAGTACTTC
length: 13; V: TRBV7-9; D: TRBD2; size: .; J: TRBJ2-1; CDR3: CATLGLAVNVQFF; DNA: TGTGCCACCCTGGGACTAGCGGTCAATGTGCAGTTCTTC
length: 13; V: TRBV5-6; D: .; size: few; J: TRBJ2-7; CDR3: CASSSGRDYEQYF; DNA: TGTGCCAGCAGCTCCGGCAGGGACTACGAGCAGTACTTC
length: 13; V: TRBV25-1; D: TRBD2; size: .; J: TRBJ2-5; CDR3: CARGTSGLETQYF; DNA: TGTGCCAGAGGGACTAGCGGCCTAGAGACCCAGTACTTC
length: 15; V: TRBV5-6; D: .; size: .; J: TRBJ2-3; CDR3: CASSLGRGITDTQYF; DNA: TGTGCCAGCAGCTTGGGGCGGGGCATCACAGATACGCAGTATTTT
length: 12; V: TRBV18; D: .; size: .; J: TRBJ2-7; CDR3: CASSQPGVEQYF; DNA: TGTGCCAGCTCACAACCAGGGGTCGAGCAGTACTTC
length: 15; V: TRBV19; D: .; size: once; J: TRBJ1-1; CDR3: CASSTGRLGNTEAFF; DNA: TGTGCCAGTAGTACCGGGAGGTTAGGGAACACTGAAGCTTTCTTT
length: 12; V: TRBV7-9; D: .; size: few; J: TRBJ1-1; CDR3: CASSVMGQEAFF; DNA: TGTGCCAGCAGCGTGATGGGGCAGGAAGCTTTCTTT
length: 13; V: TRBV7-2; D: .; size: many; J: TRBJ2-5; CDR3: CASSLSARETQYF; DNA: TGTGCCAGCAGCTTATCCGCCCGGGAGACCCAGTACTTC
length: 13; V: TRBV29-1; D: .; size: many; J: TRBJ1-2; CDR3: CSGRLEEEVGYTF; DNA: TGCAGCGGCCGCCTTGAGGAAGAAGTCGGCTACACCTTC
length: 14; V: TRBV15; D: .; size: .; J: TRBJ2-7; CDR3: CATSRDWGSREQYF; DNA: TGTGCCACCAGCAGAGATTGGGGATCTCGGGAGCAGTACTTC
length: 14; V: TRBV7-9; D: .; size: .; J: TRBJ1-1; CDR3: CASSLVRRNTEAFF; DNA: TGTGCCAGCAGCTTAGTGAGGCGGAACACTGAAGCTTTCTTT
length: 15; V: TRBV4-3; D: .; size: .; J: TRBJ2-7; CDR3: CASSQERGSSYVQYF; DNA: TGCGCCAGCAGCCAAGAAAGGGGGAGCTCCTACGTGCAGTACTTC
length: 18; V: TRBV25-1; D: TRBD2; size: .; J: TRBJ2-4; CDR3: CASSDGLLHGGGKNIQYF; DNA: TGTGCCAGCAGTGACGGGTTACTGCATGGGGGAGGGAAAAACATTCAGTACTTC
length: 14; V: TRBV4-1; D: .; size: few; J: TRBJ1-2; CDR3: CASSQDQGYYGYTF; DNA: TGCGCCAGCAGCCAAGATCAGGGTTACTATGGCTACACCTTC
length: 14; V: TRBV12-3/TRBV12-4; D: .; size: .; J: TRBJ2-7; CDR3: CASSGRDSQYEQYF; DNA: TGTGCCAGCAGCGGGCGTGACTCACAATACGAGCAGTACTTC
length: 15; V: TRBV4-3; D: .; size: few; J: TRBJ2-5; CDR3: CASSQDLTLQETQYF; DNA: TGCGCCAGCAGCCAAGATCTTACTTTGCAAGAGACCCAGTACTTC
length: 14; V: TRBV27; D: TRBD1; size: few; J: TRBJ1-5; CDR3: CASSYGTESQPQHF; DNA: TGTGCCAGCAGTTACGGGACAGAGAGTCAGCCCCAGCATTTT
length: 14; V: TRBV19; D: .; size: .; J: TRBJ2-7; CDR3: CASSLGGDTYEQYF; DNA: TGTGCCAGTAGCTTGGGAGGAGATACCTACGAGCAGTACTTC
length: 17; V: TRBV29-1; D: .; size: many; J: TRBJ2-2; CDR3: CSVEQRGANLNTGELFF; DNA: TGCAGCGTTGAACAACGGGGGGCTAACCTGAACACCGGGGAGCTGTTTTTT
length: 14; V: TRBV29-1; D: .; size: once; J: TRBJ1-1; CDR3: CSALGGISNTEVFF; DNA: TGCAGCGCCCTCGGAGGGATATCGAACACTGAAGTTTTCTTT
length: 12; V: TRBV28; D: .; size: .; J: TRBJ2-7; CDR3: CAEGLNPYEQYF; DNA: TGTGCCGAGGGGCTGAACCCCTACGAGCAGTACTTC
length: 19; V: TRBV20-1; D: .; size: .; J: TRBJ2-3; CDR3: CNSLKRGTNGDLTGDTQYF; DNA: TGCAATTCTCTCAAGAGGGGGACTAACGGGGACCTAACCGGAGATACGCAGTATTTT
length: 15; V: TRBV7-9; D: TRBD2; size: many; J: TRBJ2-5; CDR3: CASSQIAGVLETQYF; DNA: TGTGCCAGCAGCCAAATAGCGGGAGTTCTCGAGACCCAGTACTTC
length: 15; V: TRBV4-1; D: TRBD1; size: many; J: TRBJ1-1; CDR3: CASSQDPGTGEKAFF; DNA: TGCGCCAGCAGCCAAGATCCCGGGACAGGGGAGAAGGCTTTCTTT
length: 16; V: TRBV6-6; D: TRBD1; size: .; J: TRBJ2-2; CDR3: CASRAPRTGTAGELFF; DNA: TGTGCCAGCAGAGCCCCCCGGACAGGGACGGCCGGGGAGCTGTTTTTT
length: 15; V: TRBV4-2; D: TRBD2; size: .; J: TRBJ2-1; CDR3: CASSQSLAGLRERFF; DNA: TGTGCCAGCAGCCAATCCCTAGCGGGGCTAAGAGAGAGGTTCTTC
length: 14; V: TRBV20-1; D: TRBD2; size: .; J: TRBJ2-7; CDR3: CSAIQRGNSNEQYF; DNA: TGCAGTGCTATCCAGCGGGGGAACTCCAACGAGCAGTACTTC
length: 14; V: TRBV27; D: .; size: .; J: TRBJ1-6; CDR3: CASSFQGQDSPLHF; DNA: TGTGCCAGCAGTTTTCAGGGACAAGATTCACCCCTCCACTTT
length: 16; V: TRBV19; D: .; size: .; J: TRBJ2-7; CDR3: CASSPAVGRSSYEQYF; DNA: TGTGCCAGCTCCCCGGCCGTCGGCAGGAGCTCCTACGAGCAGTACTTC